The 14 T cell receptor beta chains below all came from one sample that was sequenced in a study of blood T cell repertoires in COVID-19. Clones were read by immunoSEQ multiplex PCR, and TCRdb kept only the in-frame ones, dropping some. The data contain about 180,000 clones, roughly three quarters of them singletons. Sample: PBMCs or T cells enriched from blood (not recorded which). These receptor sequences come from a man in his fifties or sixties who had been exposed to COVID-19.

The chain couples TRBV15 to TRBJ2-7, with TRBD1 identical over 10 bases. CDR1 is LNHNV and CDR2 is YYDKDF in the germline V gene (reference sequence). Unmatched junction bases numbered 5, after V lost 1 base and J lost 5 bases. CDR3 length: 15 residues. CDR3: CATSRGGQGDHEQYF. DNA of the CDR3: TGTGCCACCAGCAGAGGAGGACAGGGGGACCACGAGCAGTACTTC.

The chain couples TRBV6-5 to TRBJ1-6, with D possibly matching TRBD1 (6 bases). The CDR3 contains 12 residues. Per germline, CDR1 MNHEY and CDR2 SVGAGI. V lost 6 bases to trimming and J lost 8 bases, with 8 bases between them. DNA of the CDR3: TGTGCCAGCAGCCACAGGGATTCACCCCTCCACTTT. It codes for CASSHRDSPLHF.

J is TRBJ2-2 and V is TRBV11-3; TRBD2 is a possible D gene (5 bases). CDR1 is SGHNT and CDR2 is YENEEA in the germline V gene. This CDR3 contains 13 residues. V lost 1 base and J lost 6, with 6 bases in between. The CDR3 reads CASSLVRAGELFF. The CDR3 nucleotides read TGTGCCAGCAGCTTAGTGCGGGCCGGGGAGCTGTTTTTT.

The chain recombines TRBV28 with TRBJ1-1; D gene unclear. Deletions cut 5 bases from V and 4 bases from J, with 14 bases between. Germline values: CDR1 MDHEN, CDR2 SYDVKM. The CDR3 consists of 14 residues. CDR3 nucleotide sequence: TGTGCCAGCAGTCTCTATGGAGGGTTCACTGAAGCTTTCTTT. Translated: CASSLYGGFTEAFF.

This clone was counted a few times. V gene TRBV7-6 combines with J gene TRBJ2-2, with D perhaps TRBD1 (6 bases). The V and J ends lost 5 bases and 6 bases respectively, with 19 bases between them. The V gene's germline CDR1 is SGHVS and CDR2 FNYEAQ. The CDR3 has 16 residues. The CDR3 protein is CASSPGVANQAGELFF. The CDR3 DNA reads as TGTGCCAGCAGCCCAGGGGTCGCAAACCAGGCCGGGGAGCTGTTTTTT.

V and J are TRBV5-4 and TRBJ2-2, with 13 bases matching TRBD2. The V and J ends lost 4 bases and 6 bases, in that order; junction bases with no gene match: 6. Germline V lookup: CDR1 SGHNT, CDR2 YYREEE (reference sequence). CDR3 length: 16 amino acids. CDR3: CASSPLAGGQSGELFF. The CDR3 nucleotides read TGTGCCAGCAGCCCACTAGCGGGAGGGCAGTCCGGGGAGCTGTTTTTT.

The rearrangement joins TRBV7-3 to TRBJ2-5, with TRBD2 identical over 10 bases. There are 15 residues in the CDR3. The germline V gene has CDR1 SGHTA and CDR2 FQGTGA. The junction had 0 bases not matched to a gene; V was cut back by 0 bases and J by 2 bases. The CDR3 here is CASSLTTSGQETQYF. CDR3 nucleotides: TGTGCCAGCAGCTTAACGACTAGCGGGCAAGAGACCCAGTACTTC.

CDR3: CASTPRGEGGTEAFF. The CDR3 nucleotides are TGTGCCAGCACCCCCCGGGGGGAAGGGGGCACTGAAGCTTTCTTT. The chain combines TRBV2 with TRBJ1-1, with D tentatively TRBD1 (6 bases). Trimming took off 7 bases at V and 4 bases at J, with 19 bases between the two ends. Germline loops: CDR1 SNHLY, CDR2 FYNNEI. The CDR3 is made up of 15 amino acids.

The CDR3 loop reads CASRGGGFGGSSYNEQFF. The CDR3 DNA sequence: TGTGCCAGCAGAGGGGGGGGCTTCGGCGGGAGCTCTTACAATGAGCAGTTCTTC. The V gene is TRBV7-2, the J gene TRBJ2-1, with D maybe TRBD2 (7 bases). The CDR3 length is 18 residues. CDR1 SGHTA and CDR2 FQGNSA come from the germline V gene. Trimming removed 6 bases from V and 4 bases from J, with 25 bases in between.

The V gene is TRBV29-1, the J gene TRBJ2-6, with TRBD2 as a possible D gene (6 bases). CDR1 and CDR2 (germline): SQVTM, ANQGSEA. There are 15 residues in the CDR3. V lost 6 bases and J lost 2, with 14 bases in between. The CDR3, as DNA: TGCAGCGTGTGGGACTGGCTAACTGGGGCCAACGTCCTGACTTTC. This translates into CSVWDWLTGANVLTF.

This clone was recorded many times. V and J are TRBV3-1 (or the pseudogene TRBV3-2) and TRBJ1-2; D is possibly TRBD1 (5 bases). CDR3 length equals 15 residues. Germline V gene sequence: CDR1 LGHDT, CDR2 YNNKEL (reference sequence). V was clipped by 4 bases and J by 1 base, with 13 bases between them. Here the CDR3 reads CASSRGTNINYGYTF. CDR3 in DNA: TGTGCCAGCAGCCGCGGGACCAATATTAACTATGGCTACACCTTC.

This clone has only a few counts. The V call is TRBV7-3, the J call TRBJ1-2; maybe TRBD1 (6 bases). Trimming left V 5 bases short and J 7 bases short, with 17 bases between. The germline CDR1 and CDR2 sequences are SGHTA and FQGTGA. The CDR3 consists of 14 residues. CDR3 sequence: CASSVTAGAGGYTF. The CDR3 nucleotides read TGTGCCAGCAGCGTTACGGCGGGGGCTGGTGGCTACACCTTC. Complete variable domain (other parts from reference TRBV7-3 and TRBJ1-2): GAGVSQTPSNKVTEKGKYVELRCDPISGHTALYWYRQSLGQGPEFLIYFQGTGAADDSGLPNDRFFAVRPEGSVSTLKIQRTERGDSAVYLCASSVTAGAGGYTFGSGTRLTVV.

This chain joins TRBV19 and TRBJ2-1; 7 bases are shared with TRBD2. The CDR3 runs to 17 residues. Per germline, CDR1 LNHDA and CDR2 SQIVND (reference sequence). V shed 6 bases and J 0 bases; nucleotides not matched to a gene: 11. In DNA, the CDR3 is TGTGCCAGTAGATCAGTCCGTAGCGGGCGCTCCTACAATGAGCAGTTCTTC. Translating gives CASRSVRSGRSYNEQFF.

This clone was picked up one time. This rearrangement joins TRBV27 to TRBJ1-2, with D unclear. The CDR3 is made up of 11 amino acids. Looked up from germline, CDR1 is MNHEY and CDR2 is SMNVEV (reference sequence). V lost 4 bases and J lost 10, with 10 bases in between. The CDR3, as DNA: TGTGCCAGCAGTTCCTTCGGGTCCTACACCTTC. It specifies CASSSFGSYTF.